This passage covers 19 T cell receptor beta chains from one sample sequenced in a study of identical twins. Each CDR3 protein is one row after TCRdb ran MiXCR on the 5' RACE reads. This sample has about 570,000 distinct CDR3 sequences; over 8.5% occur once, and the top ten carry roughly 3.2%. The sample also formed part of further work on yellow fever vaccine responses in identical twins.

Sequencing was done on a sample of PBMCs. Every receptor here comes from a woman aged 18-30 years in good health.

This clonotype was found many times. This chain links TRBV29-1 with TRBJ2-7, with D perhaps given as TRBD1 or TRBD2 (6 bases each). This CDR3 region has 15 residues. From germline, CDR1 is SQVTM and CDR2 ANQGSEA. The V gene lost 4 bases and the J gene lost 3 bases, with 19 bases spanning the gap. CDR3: CSVGGGKGDLYEQYF. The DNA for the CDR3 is TGCAGCGTTGGGGGCGGGAAGGGGGACCTCTACGAGCAGTACTTC.

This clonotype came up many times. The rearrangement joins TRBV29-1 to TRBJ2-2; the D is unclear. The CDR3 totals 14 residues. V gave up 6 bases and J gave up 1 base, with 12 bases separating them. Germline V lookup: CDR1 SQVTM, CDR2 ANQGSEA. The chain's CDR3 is CSVGASVNTGELFF. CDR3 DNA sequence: TGCAGCGTCGGCGCTTCAGTGAACACCGGGGAGCTGTTTTTT.

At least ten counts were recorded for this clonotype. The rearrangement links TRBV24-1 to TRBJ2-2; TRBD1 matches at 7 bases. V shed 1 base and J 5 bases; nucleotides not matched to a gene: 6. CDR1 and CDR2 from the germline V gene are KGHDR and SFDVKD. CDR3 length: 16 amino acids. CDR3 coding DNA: TGTGCCACCAGTGATTTCAACAGGGGATGGACCGGGGAGCTGTTTTTT. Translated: CATSDFNRGWTGELFF.

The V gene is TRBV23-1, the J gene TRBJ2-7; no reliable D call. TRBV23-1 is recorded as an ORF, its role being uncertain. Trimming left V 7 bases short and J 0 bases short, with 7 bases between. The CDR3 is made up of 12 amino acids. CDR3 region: CASKDNSYEQYF. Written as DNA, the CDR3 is TGCGCCAGCAAAGACAACTCCTACGAGCAGTACTTC.

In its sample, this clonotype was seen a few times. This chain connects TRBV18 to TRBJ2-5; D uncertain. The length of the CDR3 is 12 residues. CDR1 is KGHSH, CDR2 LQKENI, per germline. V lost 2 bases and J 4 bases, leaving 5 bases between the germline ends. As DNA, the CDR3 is TGTGCCAGCTCACCAGCCCCAGAGACCCAGTACTTC. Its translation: CASSPAPETQYF.

As DNA, the CDR3 is TGCAGCCATCGAGGCGGGGGACAGGGCCAAGAGACCCAGTACTTC. Its translation: CSHRGGGQGQETQYF. V is TRBV29-1 and J is TRBJ2-5; 9 bases are a match to TRBD1. CDR3 length: 15 amino acids. Germline V gene lookup returns CDR1 SQVTM and CDR2 ANQGSEA. Germline trimming cut 8 bases from V and 1 base from J; bases unmatched to any gene: 11. The full variable domain, its missing parts supplied by reference TRBV29-1 and TRBJ2-5, is SAVISQKPSRDICQRGTSLTIQCQVDSQVTMMFWYRQQPGQSLTLIATANQGSEATYESGFVIDKFPISRPNLTFSTLTVSNMSPEDSSIYLCSHRGGGQGQETQYFGPGTRLLVL.

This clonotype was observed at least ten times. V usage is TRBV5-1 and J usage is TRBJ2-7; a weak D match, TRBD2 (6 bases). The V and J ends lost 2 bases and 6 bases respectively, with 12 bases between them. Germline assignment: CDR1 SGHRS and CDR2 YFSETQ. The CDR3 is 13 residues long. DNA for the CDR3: TGCGCCAGCAGCTTTCCGGGAGTGCTCGAGCAGTACTTC. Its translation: CASSFPGVLEQYF. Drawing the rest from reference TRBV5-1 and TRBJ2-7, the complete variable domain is KAGVTQTPRYLIKTRGQQVTLSCSPISGHRSVSWYQQTPGQGLQFLFEYFSETQRNKGNFPGRFSGRQFSNSRSEMNVSTLELGDSALYLCASSFPGVLEQYFGPGTRLTVT.

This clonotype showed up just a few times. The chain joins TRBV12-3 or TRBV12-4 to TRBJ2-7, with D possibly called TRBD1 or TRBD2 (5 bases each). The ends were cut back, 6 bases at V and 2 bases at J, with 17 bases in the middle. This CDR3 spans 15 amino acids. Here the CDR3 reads CASSRRRGSAYEQYF. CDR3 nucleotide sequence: TGTGCCAGCAGCAGACGCCGGGGCTCAGCCTACGAGCAGTACTTC.

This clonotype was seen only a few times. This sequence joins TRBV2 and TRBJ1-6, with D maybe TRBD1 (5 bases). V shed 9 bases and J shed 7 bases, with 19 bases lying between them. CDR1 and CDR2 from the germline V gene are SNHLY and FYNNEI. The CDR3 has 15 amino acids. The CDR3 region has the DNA TGTGCCAGATCGGACGGGGCACGGATAAATTCACCCCTCCACTTT. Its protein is CARSDGARINSPLHF.

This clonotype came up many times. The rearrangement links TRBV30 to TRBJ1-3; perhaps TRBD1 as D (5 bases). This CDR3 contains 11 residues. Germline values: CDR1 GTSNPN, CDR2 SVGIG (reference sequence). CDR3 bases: TGTGCGAAGGGGTCGGGAAACACCATATATTTT. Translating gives CAKGSGNTIYF.

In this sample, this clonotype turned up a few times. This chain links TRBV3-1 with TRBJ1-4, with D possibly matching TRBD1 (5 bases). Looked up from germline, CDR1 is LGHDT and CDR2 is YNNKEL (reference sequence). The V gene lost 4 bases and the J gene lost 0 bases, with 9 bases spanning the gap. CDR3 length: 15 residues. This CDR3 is CASSRRTPTNEKLFF. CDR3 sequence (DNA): TGTGCCAGCAGCCGTAGGACACCAACTAATGAAAAACTGTTTTTT. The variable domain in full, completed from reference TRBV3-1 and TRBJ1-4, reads DTAVSQTPKYLVTQMGNDKSIKCEQNLGHDTMYWYKQDSKKFLKIMFSYNNKELIINETVPNRFSPKSPDKAHLNLHINSLELGDSAVYFCASSRRTPTNEKLFFGSGTQLSVL.

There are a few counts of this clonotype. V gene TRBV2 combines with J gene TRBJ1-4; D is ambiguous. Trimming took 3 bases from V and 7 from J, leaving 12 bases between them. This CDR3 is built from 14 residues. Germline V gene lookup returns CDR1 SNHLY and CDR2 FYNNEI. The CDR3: CASSDWVGSEKLFF. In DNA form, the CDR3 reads TGTGCCAGCAGTGACTGGGTCGGGAGTGAAAAACTGTTTTTT. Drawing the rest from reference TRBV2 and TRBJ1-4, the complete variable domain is EPEVTQTPSHQVTQMGQEVILRCVPISNHLYFYWYRQILGQKVEFLVSFYNNEISEKSEIFDDQFSVERPDGSNFTLKIRSTKLEDSAMYFCASSDWVGSEKLFFGSGTQLSVL.

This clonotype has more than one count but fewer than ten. CDR3 amino acids: CASSRGEGGVADEQYF. The CDR3 region has the DNA TGTGCCAGCAGTCGGGGCGAGGGAGGAGTTGCCGACGAGCAGTACTTC. The chain links TRBV6-1 to TRBJ2-7; maybe TRBD2 (6 bases). CDR1 and CDR2 (germline): MNHNS, SASEGT. Trimming stripped 5 bases from V and 5 bases from J, with 22 bases between. CDR3 length: 16 amino acids.

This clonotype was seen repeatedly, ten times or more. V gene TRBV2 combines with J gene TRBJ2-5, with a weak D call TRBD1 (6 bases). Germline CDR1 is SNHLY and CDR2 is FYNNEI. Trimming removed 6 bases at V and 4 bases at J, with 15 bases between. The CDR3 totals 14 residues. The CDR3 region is CASREHREGETQYF. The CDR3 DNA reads TGTGCCAGCAGGGAACACAGGGAAGGAGAGACCCAGTACTTC. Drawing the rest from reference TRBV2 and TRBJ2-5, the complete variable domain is EPEVTQTPSHQVTQMGQEVILRCVPISNHLYFYWYRQILGQKVEFLVSFYNNEISEKSEIFDDQFSVERPDGSNFTLKIRSTKLEDSAMYFCASREHREGETQYFGPGTRLLVL.

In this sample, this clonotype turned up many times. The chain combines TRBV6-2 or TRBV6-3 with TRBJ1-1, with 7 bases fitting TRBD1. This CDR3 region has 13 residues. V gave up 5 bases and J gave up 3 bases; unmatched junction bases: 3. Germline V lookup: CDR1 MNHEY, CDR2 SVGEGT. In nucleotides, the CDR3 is TGTGCCAGCAGTCGACAGGGATACACTGAAGCTTTCTTT. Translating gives CASSRQGYTEAFF.

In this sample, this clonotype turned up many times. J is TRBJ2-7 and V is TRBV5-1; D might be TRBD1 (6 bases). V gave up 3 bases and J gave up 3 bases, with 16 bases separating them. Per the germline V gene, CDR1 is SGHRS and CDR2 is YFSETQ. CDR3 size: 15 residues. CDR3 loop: CASSSEMDSVYEQYF. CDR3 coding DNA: TGCGCCAGCAGCTCGGAAATGGACAGTGTCTACGAGCAGTACTTC.

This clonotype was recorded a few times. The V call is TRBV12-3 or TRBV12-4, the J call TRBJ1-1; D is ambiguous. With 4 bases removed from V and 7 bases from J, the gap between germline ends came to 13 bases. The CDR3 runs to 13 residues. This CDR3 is CASSSPRGIEAFF. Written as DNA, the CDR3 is TGTGCCAGCAGTTCTCCCCGAGGCATTGAAGCTTTCTTT.

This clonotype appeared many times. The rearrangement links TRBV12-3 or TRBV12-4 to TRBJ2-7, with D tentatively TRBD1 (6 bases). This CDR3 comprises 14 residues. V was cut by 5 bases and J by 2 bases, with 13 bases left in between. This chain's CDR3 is CASSLGALTYEQYF. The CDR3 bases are TGTGCCAGCAGTCTGGGGGCCCTGACCTACGAGCAGTACTTC.

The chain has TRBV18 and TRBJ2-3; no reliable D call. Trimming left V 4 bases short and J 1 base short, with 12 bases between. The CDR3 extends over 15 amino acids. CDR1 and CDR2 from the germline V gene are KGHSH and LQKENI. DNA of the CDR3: TGTGCCAGCTCACGGACGCCCACAGGCACAGATACGCAGTATTTT. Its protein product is CASSRTPTGTDTQYF.